The present entry profiles one T cell receptor (beta chain) with its context. This CDR3 has 14 amino acids. Germline V gene lookup returns CDR1 MDHEN and CDR2 SYDVKM. V was cut by 1 base and J by 4 bases, with 10 bases left in between. The data derive from a study of cytomegalovirus exposure and HLA in healthy donors. About the study: The approximately 120 validation repertoires, a later analysis reported, used the same platform as the approximately 670 first-cohort repertoires.

The data were produced by immunoSEQ multiplex PCR, yet TCRdb's version contains in-frame clones alone and is incomplete. This sample yields over 200,000 clones, of which 88% are seen a single time; around 3% belongs to the top ten. This sequence joins TRBV28 and TRBJ1-2; D not certain. This sequence originates from a woman between 18 and 30 years old in good health and CMV-seronegative. The sequenced material came from PBMCs. The CDR3 DNA follows: TGTGCCAGCAGTTTATATGTCCTAGGCTATGGCTACACCTTC. Residues: CASSLYVLGYGYTF.